The rows below give T cell receptor beta chains drawn from one sample of a study of identifying expanded T cells in peripheral blood. Clones were sequenced by immunoSEQ multiplex PCR, and TCRdb holds only the in-frame ones, with some missing. The sample contains 70,000 or so clones, 75% to 90% of which appear only once. Sample: blood. These receptors were obtained from a person aged 18 to 69 in good health. Each CDR3 is given with its conserved first and last residue. A D gene is named only where the DNA matches it firmly. A row's size may be missing; if present it is once, few, many or a size class.

D	V	size	J	CDR3	DNA
TRBD1	TRBV7-8	NA	TRBJ2-1	CASSYPRGGQGADEQFF	TGTGCCAGCAGCTACCCCCGGGGGGGACAGGGGGCCGATGAGCAGTTCTTC
NA	TRBV10-3	NA	TRBJ2-2	CAIPGGQGTNTGELFF	TGTGCCATCCCTGGGGGCCAGGGGACGAACACCGGGGAGCTGTTTTTT
NA	TRBV7-8	NA	TRBJ2-5	CASSQRSGGRETQYF	TGTGCCAGCAGCCAAAGATCGGGGGGCCGGGAGACCCAGTACTTC
NA	TRBV6-5	NA	TRBJ2-3	CASRRQAQTDTQYF	TGTGCCAGCAGACGACAAGCCCAGACAGATACGCAGTATTTT
TRBD2	TRBV7-9	NA	TRBJ2-7	CASSPRPGLAEIYEQYF	TGTGCCAGCAGCCCACGCCCCGGACTAGCGGAGATCTACGAGCAGTACTTC
NA	TRBV6-5	NA	TRBJ2-3	CASSYRYTQYF	TGTGCCAGCAGTTACCGTTATACGCAGTATTTT
NA	TRBV7-6	NA	TRBJ1-2	CASSLQGHPNYGYTF	TGTGCCAGCAGCTTACAGGGGCATCCTAACTATGGCTACACCTTC
TRBD1	TRBV29-1	few	TRBJ1-4	CSVEKGAELFF	TGCAGCGTTGAGAAGGGGGCGGAACTGTTTTTT
NA	TRBV5-1	NA	TRBJ2-3	CASSLDLISTDTQYF	TGCGCCAGCAGCTTGGATTTGATCAGCACAGATACGCAGTATTTT
TRBD2	TRBV5-4	NA	TRBJ2-1	CASSLEASGSNEQFF	TGTGCCAGCAGCTTGGAGGCTAGCGGGTCGAATGAGCAGTTCTTC
NA	TRBV15	once	TRBJ2-2	CATSRVSDTGELFF	TGTGCCACCAGCAGGGTCTCGGACACCGGGGAGCTGTTTTTT
TRBD2	TRBV2	NA	TRBJ2-3	CASSELAGSSTDTQYF	TGTGCCAGCAGTGAACTAGCGGGGAGTAGCACAGATACGCAGTATTTT
TRBD2	TRBV30	NA	TRBJ2-1	CAWSSFSGGQFF	TGTGCCTGGAGTTCCTTTAGCGGGGGGCAGTTCTTC
TRBD1	TRBV7-2	NA	TRBJ1-2	CASSLGQGQYGYTF	TGTGCCAGCAGCTTAGGGCAGGGACAGTATGGCTACACCTTC
TRBD2	TRBV7-3	NA	TRBJ2-2	CASSFSGFTGELFF	TGTGCCAGCAGCTTTAGCGGGTTCACCGGGGAGCTGTTTTTT
NA	TRBV9	NA	TRBJ2-3	CASSPFDSSTDTQYF	TGTGCCAGCAGCCCATTCGACAGTAGCACAGATACGCAGTATTTT
NA	TRBV5-4	NA	TRBJ1-6	CASSSRVGVTSNSPLHF	TGTGCCAGCAGCTCTAGGGTTGGAGTCACCTCTAATTCACCCCTCCACTTT
NA	TRBV15	NA	TRBJ1-5	CATSRAPGERQPQHF	TGTGCCACCAGCAGAGCACCAGGGGAAAGACAGCCCCAGCATTTT
TRBD1	TRBV19	NA	TRBJ1-4	CASHSGGTNEKLFF	TGTGCCAGCCACTCAGGGGGGACTAATGAAAAACTGTTTTTT
TRBD1	TRBV6-6	NA	TRBJ1-5	CASIPNTDRGQPQHF	TGTGCCAGCATTCCAAACACGGACAGGGGCCAGCCCCAGCATTTT
NA	TRBV5-1	NA	TRBJ2-5	CASSLDAGKKTQYF	TGCGCCAGCAGCTTGGATGCAGGGAAAAAGACCCAGTACTTC
TRBD2	TRBV19	NA	TRBJ2-3	CASNRAGGLGDTQYF	TGTGCCAGTAATAGGGCGGGGGGGCTTGGAGATACGCAGTATTTT
TRBD2	TRBV19	NA	TRBJ2-1	CASSIDWTSAFLF	TGTGCCAGTAGTATTGATTGGACTAGCGCTTTCCTCTTC
TRBD2	TRBV5-6	NA	TRBJ2-3	CASSSIGTSGLFTDTQYF	TGTGCCAGCAGCTCCATAGGGACTAGCGGGCTGTTCACAGATACGCAGTATTTT
NA	TRBV6-1	NA	TRBJ2-7	CASSESVPSSSYEQYF	TGTGCCAGCAGTGAATCGGTGCCTTCGAGCTCCTACGAGCAGTACTTC
TRBD2	TRBV29-1	NA	TRBJ2-1	CSASGGNEQFF	TGCAGCGCTTCGGGGGGCAATGAGCAGTTCTTC
NA	TRBV14	NA	TRBJ2-6	CASSQVRQPFSGANVLTF	TGTGCCAGCAGCCAAGTGAGACAGCCCTTCTCTGGGGCCAACGTCCTGACTTTC
NA	TRBV5-4	NA	TRBJ1-4	CASSLAGQELFF	TGTGCCAGCAGCTTGGCCGGACAAGAACTGTTTTTT
NA	TRBV7-2	NA	TRBJ2-5	CASSLFSMETQYF	TGTGCCAGCAGCTTATTCTCCATGGAGACCCAGTACTTC
NA	TRBV29-1	NA	TRBJ1-2	CSVKWGVGYTF	TGCAGCGTAAAGTGGGGGGTAGGCTACACCTTC
TRBD1	TRBV2	few	TRBJ1-6	CASSAQGGGSPLHF	TGTGCCAGCAGTGCCCAGGGGGGAGGCTCACCCCTCCACTTT
TRBD2	TRBV4-2	NA	TRBJ2-3	CASSQADLRTSGSSDTQYF	TGTGCCAGCAGCCAAGCGGACCTACGAACTAGCGGGAGTTCAGATACGCAGTATTTT
TRBD2	TRBV5-1	NA	TRBJ2-7	CASSSNEREGQGLYYEQYF	TGCGCCAGCAGCTCGAATGAGCGGGAGGGCCAAGGTCTCTACTACGAGCAGTACTTC
NA	TRBV19	NA	TRBJ2-6	CASSTYDSLPSGANVLTF	TGTGCCAGTAGTACCTACGACAGTCTCCCCTCTGGGGCCAACGTCCTGACTTTC
TRBD1	TRBV19	NA	TRBJ2-5	CASSLGQGLETQYF	TGTGCCAGTAGTCTCGGACAGGGTCTGGAGACCCAGTACTTC
NA	TRBV18	few	TRBJ2-2	CASSPPGGTNTGELFF	TGTGCCAGCTCACCTCCAGGGGGGACGAACACCGGGGAGCTGTTTTTT
TRBD1	TRBV19	once	TRBJ2-7	CASSIGQGAAYEQYF	TGTGCCAGTAGTATAGGACAGGGGGCGGCCTACGAGCAGTACTTC
TRBD1	TRBV7-2	NA	TRBJ2-1	CASSIRQGIGQYNEQFF	TGTGCCAGCAGCATTAGACAGGGCATCGGACAATACAATGAGCAGTTCTTC
NA	TRBV2	once	TRBJ2-1	CASSEALSWGRRSGDEQFF	TGTGCCAGCAGTGAAGCGCTTTCGTGGGGCCGCCGGTCCGGGGATGAGCAGTTCTTC
NA	TRBV7-9	NA	TRBJ2-3	CASSRRPGGQTDTQYF	TGTGCCAGCAGCAGACGCCCAGGGGGGCAAACGGATACGCAGTATTTT
TRBD2	TRBV7-2	NA	TRBJ2-1	CASSFQSGRERAFF	TGTGCCAGCAGCTTCCAAAGCGGGAGGGAGAGGGCGTTCTTC
NA	TRBV9	NA	TRBJ2-3	CASSGTAVTDTQYF	TGTGCCAGCAGCGGGACGGCAGTCACAGATACGCAGTATTTT
NA	TRBV27	NA	TRBJ1-5	CASSLGGAHQPQHF	TGTGCCAGCAGTTTAGGAGGGGCGCATCAGCCCCAGCATTTT
NA	TRBV2	NA	TRBJ1-5	CASSPDSNQPQHF	TGTGCCAGCAGTCCCGACAGCAATCAGCCCCAGCATTTT
NA	TRBV28	NA	TRBJ2-2	CASSSDEPHRANTGELFF	TGTGCCAGCAGCTCAGACGAGCCCCACCGCGCGAACACCGGGGAGCTGTTTTTT
TRBD2	TRBV2	NA	TRBJ2-7	CASSSPEARGGYYEQYF	TGTGCCAGCAGTTCACCTGAAGCGCGGGGGGGATACTACGAGCAGTACTTC
TRBD1	TRBV9	NA	TRBJ2-7	CASSVGTGVSYEQYF	TGTGCCAGCAGCGTAGGGACAGGCGTCTCCTACGAGCAGTACTTC
NA	TRBV28	NA	TRBJ2-3	CASSWGRETDTQYF	TGTGCCAGCAGTTGGGGGCGGGAGACAGATACGCAGTATTTT